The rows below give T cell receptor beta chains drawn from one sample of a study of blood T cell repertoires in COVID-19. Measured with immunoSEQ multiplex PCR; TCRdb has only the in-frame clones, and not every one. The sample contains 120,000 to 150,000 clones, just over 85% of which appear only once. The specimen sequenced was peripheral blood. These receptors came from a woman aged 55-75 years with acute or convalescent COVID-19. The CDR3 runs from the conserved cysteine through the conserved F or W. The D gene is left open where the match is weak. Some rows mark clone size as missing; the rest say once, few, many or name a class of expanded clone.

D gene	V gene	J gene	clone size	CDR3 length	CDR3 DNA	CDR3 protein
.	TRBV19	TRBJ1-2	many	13	TGTGCCAGTGAACGGACAGCTTACTATGGCTACACCTTC	CASERTAYYGYTF
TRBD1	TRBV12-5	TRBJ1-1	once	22	TGTGCTAGTGGTTTGCCGACCGAACCTCAGGGGGCGCGGAACCTGGCGAACACTGAAGCTTTCTTT	CASGLPTEPQGARNLANTEAFF
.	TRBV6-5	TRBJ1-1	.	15	TGTGCCACTCGCAAGGGAGGGAGAGCGGACACTGAAGCTTTCTTT	CATRKGGRADTEAFF
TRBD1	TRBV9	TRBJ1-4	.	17	TGTGCCAGCAGCCCCCCCGAGACAGGGGTTTCAAATGAAAAACTGTTTTTT	CASSPPETGVSNEKLFF
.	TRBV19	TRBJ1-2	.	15	TGTGCCAGTAGTATAGGCGCCAGCCGACTTGGTGGCTACACCTTC	CASSIGASRLGGYTF
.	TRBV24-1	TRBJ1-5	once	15	TGTGCCACCAGTGAAAACGGGGGAAGCAATCAGCCCCAGCATTTT	CATSENGGSNQPQHF
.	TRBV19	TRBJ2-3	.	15	TGTGCCAGTAGTATGCAGGGAGGCGTGTCTGATACGCAGTATTTT	CASSMQGGVSDTQYF
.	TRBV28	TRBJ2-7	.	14	TGTGCCAGCAGCCGACCTCGGGGTGGCTACGAGCAGTACTTC	CASSRPRGGYEQYF
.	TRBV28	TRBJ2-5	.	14	TGTGCCAGCAGTGTGGAGGGGAAGGACGAGACCCAGTACTTC	CASSVEGKDETQYF
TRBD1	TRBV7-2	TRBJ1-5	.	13	TGTGCCAGCAGCTTACGCCGGGACAGCAACCCCCATTTT	CASSLRRDSNPHF
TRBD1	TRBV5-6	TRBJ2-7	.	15	TGTGCCAGCAGCCAGACAGGGGGCCCTCCGGACGAGCAGTACTTC	CASSQTGGPPDEQYF
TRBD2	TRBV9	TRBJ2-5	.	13	TGTGCCAGCAGCCTAACCGGGACTAGCGGACCGTACTTC	CASSLTGTSGPYF
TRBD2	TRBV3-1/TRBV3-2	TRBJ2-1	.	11	TGTGCCAGCAGCCAGGCGGGGGGACAGTTCTTC	CASSQAGGQFF
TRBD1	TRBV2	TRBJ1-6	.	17	TGTGCCAGCAGTGAAATTGGACAGGGGGCACGAAATTCACCCCTCCACTTT	CASSEIGQGARNSPLHF
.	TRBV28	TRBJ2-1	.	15	TGTGCCAGCAGTTTGAGCGGCTCCTCCTACAATGAGCAGTTCTTC	CASSLSGSSYNEQFF
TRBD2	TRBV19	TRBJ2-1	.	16	TGTGCCAGTAAGGTCGGGGCTAGCGGGGGGTTTAATGAGCAGTTCTTC	CASKVGASGGFNEQFF
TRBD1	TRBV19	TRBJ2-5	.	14	TGTGCCAGTATGGACAGGGGGGCTGAAGAGACCCAGTACTTC	CASMDRGAEETQYF
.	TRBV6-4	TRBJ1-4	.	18	TGTGCCAGCAGTGACCCTGGACCTCCCCGCGGGACTAATGAAAAACTGTTTTTT	CASSDPGPPRGTNEKLFF
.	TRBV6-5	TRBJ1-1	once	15	TGTGCCAGCGCCCACGGCGGGCAGACGAACACTGAAGCTTTCTTT	CASAHGGQTNTEAFF
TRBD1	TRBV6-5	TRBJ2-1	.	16	TGTGCCAGCAGTTACCCCTCAGGGGGCGAGGGCAATGAGCAGTTCTTC	CASSYPSGGEGNEQFF
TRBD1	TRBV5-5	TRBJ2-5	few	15	TGTGCCAGCAGCTTGGAAGGACAGGGGGATGAGACCCAGTACTTC	CASSLEGQGDETQYF
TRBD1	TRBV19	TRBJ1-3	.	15	TGTGCCAGTACCAGGGACAGGGTAAATGGAAACACCATATATTTT	CASTRDRVNGNTIYF
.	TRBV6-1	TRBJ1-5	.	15	TGTGCCAGCAGTGAAGTGGGCTATAGCAATCAGCCCCAGCATTTT	CASSEVGYSNQPQHF
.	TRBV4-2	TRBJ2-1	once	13	TGTGCCAGCAGCCAAGACGGGTGGAATGAGCAGTTCTTC	CASSQDGWNEQFF
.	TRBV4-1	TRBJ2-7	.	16	TGCGCCAGCAGCCAAGTCGCCCTACAGGACCGCTACGAGCAGTACTTC	CASSQVALQDRYEQYF
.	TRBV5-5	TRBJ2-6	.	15	TGTGCCAGCAGCTTGCGGGGTGCTGGGGCCAACGTCCTGACTTTC	CASSLRGAGANVLTF
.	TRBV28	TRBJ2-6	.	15	TGTGCCAGCAGCAGGGTGGAGCGTGGGGCCAACGTCCTGACTTTC	CASSRVERGANVLTF
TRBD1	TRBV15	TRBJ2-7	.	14	TGTGCCACCAGCAGAGAAGAACAGGGGGCCGAGCAGTACTTC	CATSREEQGAEQYF
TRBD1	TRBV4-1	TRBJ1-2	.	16	TGCGCCAGCAGCCAAGCGCCCTTGGAACAGGGGGGAGGCTACACCTTC	CASSQAPLEQGGGYTF
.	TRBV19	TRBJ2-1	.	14	TGTGCCAGTAGTATCCTTACTAGTGCCAGTGAGCAGTTCTTC	CASSILTSASEQFF
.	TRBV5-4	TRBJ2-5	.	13	TGTGCCAGCAGCTTGCCCAGTCTAGAGACCCAGTACTTC	CASSLPSLETQYF
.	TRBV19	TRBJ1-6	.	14	TGTGCCAGTAGCGAGGGGGGGAGGAGATCACCCCTCCACTTT	CASSEGGRRSPLHF
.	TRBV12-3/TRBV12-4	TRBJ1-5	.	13	TGTGCCAGCCGAGAATATAGCAATCAGCCCCAGCATTTT	CASREYSNQPQHF
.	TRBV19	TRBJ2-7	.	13	TGTGCCAGTGCCCCAAGGAGGGGCTACGAGCAGTACTTC	CASAPRRGYEQYF
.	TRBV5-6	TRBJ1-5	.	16	TGTGCCAGCAGCTTGGCGGGGGGGCTAGGCAATCAGCCCCAGCATTTT	CASSLAGGLGNQPQHF
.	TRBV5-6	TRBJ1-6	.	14	TGTGCCAGCAGCTTGAGGGGTGAATATTCACCCCTCCACTTT	CASSLRGEYSPLHF